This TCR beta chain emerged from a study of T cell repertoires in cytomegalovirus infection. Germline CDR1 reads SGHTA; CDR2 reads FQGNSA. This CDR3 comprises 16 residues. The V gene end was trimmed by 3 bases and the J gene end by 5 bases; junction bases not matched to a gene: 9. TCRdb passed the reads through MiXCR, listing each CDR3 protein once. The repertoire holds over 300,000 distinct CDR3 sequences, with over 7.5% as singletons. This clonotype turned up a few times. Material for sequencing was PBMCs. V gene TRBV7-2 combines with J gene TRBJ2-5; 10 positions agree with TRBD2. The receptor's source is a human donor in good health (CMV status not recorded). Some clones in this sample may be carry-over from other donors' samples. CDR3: CASSFPSGGLWETQYF. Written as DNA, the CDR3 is TGTGCCAGCAGCTTTCCTAGCGGGGGCTTATGGGAGACCCAGTACTTC.